This TCR beta chain was recovered during a study of cytomegalovirus exposure and HLA in healthy donors. This CDR3 has 14 residues. CDR1 SGHDT and CDR2 YYEEEE come from the germline V gene. V trimming: 4 bases; J trimming: 14 bases; junction bases outside the gene matches: 12. The donors formed part of the roughly 120-subject validation cohort, distinct from the approximately 670-subject first cohort. As concerns this clone: Its antigen is still unknown.

Whole-study results and caveats: Reportedly, cytomegalovirus status was diagnosed with high sensitivity and specificity.

Using immunoSEQ multiplex PCR, the repertoire was profiled, and TCRdb retains in-frame clones only, with some absent. The sample shows 85,000 to 90,000 clones, around 96% of them seen only once. The specimen sequenced was PBMCs. This clonotype was sampled from a man aged 18 to 35 in good health and CMV-seronegative. V gene TRBV5-6 combines with J gene TRBJ2-1, with TRBD2 matching over 10 bases. The CDR3 sequence: CASSPPTPTSGEFF. In nucleotides, the CDR3 is TGTGCCAGCAGCCCCCCGACCCCCACTAGCGGGGAGTTCTTC. Full variable domain (missing parts from reference TRBV5-6 and TRBJ2-1): DAGVTQSPTHLIKTRGQQVTLRCSPKSGHDTVSWYQQALGQGPQFIFQYYEEEERQRGNFPDRFSGHQFPNYSSELNVNALLLGDSALYLCASSPPTPTSGEFFGPGTRLTVL.